The 18 T cell receptor beta chains in this list originate from one sample, sequenced in a study of read filtering for tumor transcriptome and immune sequencing. This library used roughly 0.4 ug RNA and molecular barcoded adaptors spanning alpha/delta and beta/gamma chains. Via MiXCR, TCRdb re-called the reads, giving one row per CDR3 protein. The sample includes more than 100,000 distinct CDR3 sequences, around 13% of them seen just once. Sequencing was carried out using a population of CD138-negative cells sorted from bone marrow. The receptors originated from a donor at least 40 years old with multiple myeloma.

This clonotype was counted many times. The rearrangement uses TRBV6-1 and TRBJ2-1; D might be TRBD2 (6 bases). In germline, CDR1 is MNHNS, CDR2 SASEGT. V shed 6 bases and J shed 3 bases, with 12 bases lying between them. The length of the CDR3 is 14 residues. The CDR3 nucleotides are TGTGCCAGCAGCCTTGGCGGGGACTACAATGAGCAGTTCTTC. It is translated as CASSLGGDYNEQFF.

This clonotype showed up many times. The rearrangement links TRBV5-4 to TRBJ2-1, with TRBD2 identical over 11 bases. With 0 bases clipped from V and 5 bases from J, the junction kept 1 base outside the gene matches. Looked up from germline, CDR1 is SGHNT and CDR2 is YYREEE (reference sequence). CDR3 length equals 15 residues. Written as DNA, the CDR3 is TGTGCCAGCAGCTTGGAACTAGCGGGAGACAATGAGCAGTTCTTC. The encoded protein is CASSLELAGDNEQFF.

This clonotype has ten or more counts. The chain uses TRBV7-9 and TRBJ2-7; D might be TRBD2 (6 bases). The CDR3 contains 13 residues. The V end was cut by 7 bases, the J end by 3 bases, with 13 bases between. Germline-derived CDR1 and CDR2 are SEHNR and FQNEAQ (reference sequence). CDR3 DNA: TGTGCCAGCACCCGGGGGAGCCGCTACGAGCAGTACTTC. Translating it yields CASTRGSRYEQYF. Complete variable domain (other parts from reference TRBV7-9 and TRBJ2-7): DTGVSQNPRHKITKRGQNVTFRCDPISEHNRLYWYRQTLGQGPEFLTYFQNEAQLEKSRLLSDRFSAERPKGSFSTLEIQRTEQGDSAMYLCASTRGSRYEQYFGPGTRLTVT.

The chain recombines TRBV7-2 with TRBJ2-7, with D possibly matching TRBD2 (6 bases). V was pared by 4 bases and J by 3 bases, with 16 bases between. CDR1 is SGHTA and CDR2 is FQGNSA in the germline V gene. The CDR3 extends over 15 amino acids. The CDR3 DNA follows: TGTGCCAGCAGCTCCGCTGAAACCGGGAGCTACGAGCAGTACTTC. This sequence encodes CASSSAETGSYEQYF.

About this clonotype itself: A much larger clone is a single base away; this may be a read error. V and J are TRBV7-3 and TRBJ1-1, with a possible D match to TRBD1 (5 bases). The CDR3 extends over 14 amino acids. CDR1 SGHTA and CDR2 FQGTGA come from the germline V gene. Trimming pared 3 bases from V and 3 bases from J, leaving 11 bases between. The CDR3 nucleotides read TGTGCCAGCAGCTTGGGACTCCAGGACACTGAAGCTTTCTTT. The encoded protein is CASSLGLQDTEAFF.

This clonotype has at least ten counts. This sequence joins TRBV27 and TRBJ2-1; D is uncertain. Trimming cost V 5 bases and J 0 bases, with 11 bases left between them. Looked up from germline, CDR1 is MNHEY and CDR2 is SMNVEV (reference sequence). CDR3 length: 15 residues. CDR3 sequence reads: CASSLIPSSYNEQFF. In DNA form, the CDR3 reads TGTGCCAGCAGTCTGATTCCATCCTCCTACAATGAGCAGTTCTTC.

This clonotype showed up many times. The rearrangement links TRBV7-9 to TRBJ2-3; no clear D. Germline values: CDR1 SEHNR, CDR2 FQNEAQ (reference sequence). V lost 5 bases and J 6 bases, leaving 9 bases between the germline ends. CDR3 length equals 12 residues. CDR3 coding DNA: TGTGCCAGCAGCCCCACAGAGGATACGCAGTATTTT. Amino acids: CASSPTEDTQYF.

This clonotype was detected ten times or more. The rearrangement joins TRBV2 to TRBJ2-1; 13 nucleotides agree with TRBD2. The CDR3 has 15 residues. V was clipped by 6 bases and J by 9 bases; unmatched bases: 8. Germline assignment: CDR1 SNHLY and CDR2 FYNNEI. In DNA form, the CDR3 reads TGTGCCAGCAGGGAGACTAGCGGGAGGATTAGTGAGCAGTTCTTC. Its protein product is CASRETSGRISEQFF.

This clonotype was seen at least ten times. This chain uses TRBV29-1 with TRBJ1-2; D not certain. V lost 7 bases and J 9 bases, leaving 18 bases between the germline ends. Germline-derived CDR1 and CDR2 are SQVTM and ANQGSEA. The CDR3 has 12 residues. The CDR3 bases are TGCAGCGCTGGCCGTAGCGGTGCCAGCTACACCTTC. Its protein product is CSAGRSGASYTF.

This clonotype has just a few counts. The genes are TRBV19 and TRBJ2-7; D not certain. In germline, CDR1 is LNHDA, CDR2 SQIVND (reference sequence). Between the trimmed V and J ends, which lost 3 bases and 2 bases, there was a span of 14 bases. The CDR3 runs to 15 residues. The CDR3 DNA sequence: TGTGCCAGTAGTATTTTTGAGTCTCCGGCCTACGAGCAGTACTTC. Protein product: CASSIFESPAYEQYF.

The sample holds many counts of this clonotype. The V call is TRBV18, the J call TRBJ2-3; the D is unclear. The V gene lost 8 bases and the J gene lost 1 base, with 16 bases spanning the gap. This CDR3 is built from 15 residues. The V gene's germline CDR1 is KGHSH and CDR2 LQKENI. The CDR3 DNA is TGTGCCAGCCTCCGGGCCAGGATGGGCACAGATACGCAGTATTTT. This codes for CASLRARMGTDTQYF.

This clonotype was seen ten or more times. The chain joins TRBV7-8 to TRBJ2-5, with 12 bases lining up with TRBD2. The trim removed 5 bases at V and 6 bases at J, leaving 10 bases unmatched. CDR3 length equals 16 residues. In germline, CDR1 is SGHVS, CDR2 FQNEAQ. For the CDR3, the DNA is TGTGCCAGCAGCCCGATGACTAGCGGGAGCTTACAGACCCAGTACTTC. Translation: CASSPMTSGSLQTQYF.

The gene calls are TRBV3-1 and TRBJ2-7, with 12 bases identical to TRBD2. This CDR3 is 15 amino acids long. Germline V CDR1 and CDR2: LGHDT, YNNKEL (reference sequence). V lost 1 base to trimming and J lost 5 bases; unmatched junction nucleotides: 3. The CDR3 protein is CASSQGLAGADEQYF. The CDR3, as DNA: TGTGCCAGCAGCCAAGGACTAGCGGGAGCCGACGAGCAGTACTTC.

This clonotype was counted a few times. The V and J genes are TRBV7-3 and TRBJ2-3; 8 bases agree with TRBD1. This CDR3 region has 14 residues. V was clipped by 2 bases and J by 6 bases; unmatched bases: 4. Germline V gene data show CDR1 as SGHTA and CDR2 as FQGTGA. Here the CDR3 DNA reads TGTGCCAGCAGCTTAGGGGACAGGAGGGATACGCAGTATTTT. Translating gives CASSLGDRRDTQYF.

This clonotype was recorded at least ten times. This chain connects TRBV19 to TRBJ2-1; the match to TRBD2 covers 12 bases. The CDR3 runs 15 residues. Germline lookup yields CDR1 LNHDA and CDR2 SQIVND (reference sequence). V was pared by 6 bases and J by 4 bases, with 4 bases of the junction left unmatched. CDR3 sequence reads: CASRAGTSGYNEQFF. The CDR3 DNA follows: TGTGCCAGTAGGGCCGGGACTAGCGGGTACAATGAGCAGTTCTTC.

This clonotype occurred many times. V is TRBV20-1 and J is TRBJ2-3, with 9 bases identical to TRBD2. Germline V gene sequence: CDR1 DFQATT, CDR2 SNEGSKA (reference sequence). The CDR3 has 18 amino acids. J was trimmed by 3 bases and V by 3 bases; bases with no gene match: 16. The CDR3 bases are TGCAGTGCTAGTTCCCCGGGACTAGCTAGGGGGTCGACAGATACGCAGTATTTT. It is translated as CSASSPGLARGSTDTQYF.

The J gene is TRBJ2-3, the V gene TRBV29-1, with 9 bases that match TRBD2. The CDR3 contains 16 residues. The germline V gene encodes CDR1 SQVTM and CDR2 ANQGSEA. V gave up 7 bases and J gave up 6 bases; unmatched junction bases: 17. The CDR3 here is CSGKGIAGVPWDTQYF. The CDR3 bases are TGCAGCGGAAAGGGGATAGCGGGAGTCCCTTGGGATACGCAGTATTTT.

This clonotype appeared many times. The rearrangement joins TRBV5-1 to TRBJ2-6; TRBD1 matches at 12 bases. V dropped 4 bases and J dropped 2; count of bases not matched to a gene: 10. CDR3 length equals 19 residues. CDR1 is SGHRS, CDR2 YFSETQ, per germline. DNA for the CDR3: TGCGCCAGCAGCGGAAATCCGGGACAGGGGGCTGCTGGGGCCAACGTCCTGACTTTC. It codes for CASSGNPGQGAAGANVLTF.